These 19 T cell receptor beta chains were all obtained from the same sample, sequenced in a study of shared clonotypes between healthy human individuals. TCRdb keeps only in-frame clones here, not all; method: immunoSEQ multiplex PCR. The table records approximately 1.5 million clones, just under 99% of them present only once. Specimen: naive CD4+ T cells sorted from blood. Subset of the sample: CD45RA+ positively selected. The receptor source for this set is a young man in good health.

This rearrangement joins TRBV10-1 to TRBJ1-1, with D maybe TRBD1 (5 bases). The CDR3 extends over 13 amino acids. Trimming cost V 6 bases and J 1 base, with 9 bases left between them. Per germline, CDR1 WNHNN and CDR2 SYGVQD (reference sequence). The CDR3 DNA reads TGCGCCAGCAGACGGACACAGAACACTGAAGCTTTCTTT. Translated: CASRRTQNTEAFF.

The rearrangement links TRBV2 to TRBJ2-1, with D tentatively TRBD2 (5 bases). The V end lost 7 bases, the J end lost 0 bases, and 7 bases lay between the germline ends. CDR1 and CDR2 from the germline V gene are SNHLY and FYNNEI. CDR3 size: 13 residues. The CDR3: CASTGSSYNEQFF. In nucleotides, the CDR3 is TGTGCCAGCACGGGGAGCTCCTACAATGAGCAGTTCTTC.

The rearrangement uses TRBV7-2 and TRBJ1-1; maybe TRBD1 (6 bases). Germline loops: CDR1 SGHTA, CDR2 FQGNSA. This CDR3 has 13 amino acids. V lost 1 base and J lost 8, with 11 bases in between. CDR3: CASSLEGGTEAFF. DNA of the CDR3: TGTGCCAGCAGCTTAGAGGGGGGCACGGAAGCTTTCTTT.

The chain employs TRBV6-6 and TRBJ1-2, with 7 nucleotides matching TRBD1. The CDR3 totals 14 residues. Trimming took 7 bases from V and 5 from J; bases not matched to a gene: 10. Germline values: CDR1 MNHNY, CDR2 SVGAGI (reference sequence). The CDR3 here is CASTKEGATYGYTF. The CDR3 DNA is TGTGCCAGCACCAAGGAGGGGGCCACATATGGCTACACCTTC.

The rearrangement links TRBV7-8 to TRBJ2-7, with D perhaps matching TRBD2 (5 bases). CDR1 is SGHVS, CDR2 FQNEAQ, per germline. The CDR3 loop spans 13 amino acids. With 2 bases removed from V and 4 bases from J, the gap between germline ends came to 9 bases. The DNA of the CDR3 is TGTGCCAGCAGCTTACCCGGGGATTACGAGCAGTACTTC. Translation gives CASSLPGDYEQYF.

The chain recombines TRBV5-8 with TRBJ2-1; TRBD1 aligns across 10 bases. J was trimmed by 8 bases and V by 4 bases; bases with no gene match: 21. Looked up from germline, CDR1 is SGHTS and CDR2 is YDEGEE. CDR3 length: 19 residues. The CDR3 spells CASSRRTTGGGRGNYEQFF. CDR3 sequence (DNA): TGTGCCAGCAGCCGGAGAACGACAGGGGGCGGGCGTGGGAATTATGAGCAGTTCTTC.

The sample holds one count of this clone. The rearrangement joins TRBV7-2 to TRBJ2-1, with 9 bases lining up with TRBD1. V lost 3 bases to trimming and J lost 7 bases; unmatched junction nucleotides: 7. From germline, CDR1 is SGHTA and CDR2 FQGNSA. There are 15 residues in the CDR3. This CDR3 is CASSFRDRVFNEQFF. The CDR3 nucleotides read TGTGCCAGCAGCTTCAGGGACAGGGTGTTTAATGAGCAGTTCTTC.

The chain carries TRBV7-6 and TRBJ2-7; 10 positions match TRBD2. This CDR3 is built from 16 residues. J gave up 4 bases and V 5 bases, and 11 bases lay outside the gene matches. In germline, CDR1 is SGHVS, CDR2 FNYEAQ. The CDR3 here is CASSRSPSGSSYEQYF. For the CDR3, the DNA is TGTGCCAGCAGCCGAAGTCCTAGCGGGAGTAGTTACGAGCAGTACTTC.

The chain employs TRBV5-1 and TRBJ2-2, with TRBD2 identical over 11 bases. CDR3 length equals 18 residues. Germline V gene sequence: CDR1 SGHRS, CDR2 YFSETQ. With 3 bases clipped from V and 6 bases from J, the junction kept 13 bases outside the gene matches. In DNA, the CDR3 is TGCGCCAGCAGCTCGTCCCTGACTAGCGGGATCTATGCCGGGGAGCTGTTTTTT. This translates into CASSSSLTSGIYAGELFF.

This chain connects TRBV27 to TRBJ2-1, with 7 bases matching TRBD2. Losses at the gene ends were 3 bases for V and 5 bases for J; bases not matched to a gene: 10. Germline V gene sequence: CDR1 MNHEY, CDR2 SMNVEV (reference sequence). The length of the CDR3 is 16 residues. Here the CDR3 reads CASSFLAGARDNEQFF. The CDR3 DNA reads as TGTGCCAGCAGTTTCTTGGCGGGAGCCCGGGACAATGAGCAGTTCTTC.

The chain combines TRBV5-1 with TRBJ1-2, with D maybe TRBD1 (5 bases). Germline V gives CDR1 SGHRS, CDR2 YFSETQ. CDR3 size: 14 residues. Trimming removed 0 bases at V and 10 bases at J, with 16 bases between. The CDR3 sequence is CASSLEDGHRDYTF. The CDR3 DNA is TGCGCCAGCAGCTTGGAGGATGGACATCGTGACTACACCTTC.

The CDR3 DNA follows: TGTGCCACCAGCAGAGAAACAGCCAACTATGGCTACACCTTC. This encodes CATSRETANYGYTF. The chain combines TRBV15 with TRBJ1-2; D is ambiguous. The CDR3 has 14 amino acids. Germline V lookup: CDR1 LNHNV, CDR2 YYDKDF (reference sequence). Trimming left V 0 bases short and J 2 bases short, with 7 bases between.

The chain carries TRBV5-4 and TRBJ2-7; tentative D call: TRBD2 (5 bases). Germline V gene data show CDR1 as SGHNT and CDR2 as YYREEE (reference sequence). The CDR3 runs 16 residues. Trimming took 0 bases from V and 0 from J, leaving 13 bases between them. The CDR3 spells CASSLVGLADSYEQYF. Written as DNA, the CDR3 is TGTGCCAGCAGCTTGGTAGGGCTAGCAGACTCCTACGAGCAGTACTTC.

The rearrangement links TRBV19 to TRBJ2-3; D is possibly TRBD1 (6 bases). Trimming cost V 3 bases and J 4 bases, with 14 bases left between them. The CDR3 has 15 amino acids. From germline, CDR1 is LNHDA and CDR2 SQIVND (reference sequence). CDR3 bases: TGTGCCAGTAGTATTTCAGGGGTAGGTTCAGATACGCAGTATTTT. Translation: CASSISGVGSDTQYF.

With regard to this clone: Other DNA sequences in the same sample also yield this CDR3. V is TRBV5-6 and J is TRBJ2-3; D unresolved. The V and J ends lost 2 bases and 2 bases respectively, with 6 bases between them. CDR1 is SGHDT and CDR2 is YYEEEE in the germline V gene. The CDR3 has 13 residues. In DNA form, the CDR3 reads TGTGCCAGCAGCTTACGACCCACAGATACGCAGTATTTT. This gives the protein CASSLRPTDTQYF.

On this clone itself: Additional DNA sequences in this sample encode the identical CDR3. The V gene is TRBV18, the J gene TRBJ2-7; TRBD2 matches at 11 bases. After removal of 3 bases from V and 7 bases from J, the junction contained 2 bases not matched to a gene. This CDR3 has 13 residues. CDR1 is KGHSH and CDR2 is LQKENI in the germline V gene. CDR3 in amino acids: CASSPGLAEEQYF. DNA for the CDR3: TGTGCCAGCTCACCGGGACTAGCGGAGGAGCAGTACTTC.

This chain uses TRBV5-1 with TRBJ2-2, with D tentatively TRBD1 (5 bases). CDR1 and CDR2 from the germline V gene are SGHRS and YFSETQ. The CDR3 is 16 amino acids. Trimming cost V 1 base and J 1 base, with 11 bases left between them. The DNA of the CDR3 is TGCGCCAGCAGCTTGTATAGACAGAAGAACACCGGGGAGCTGTTTTTT. Protein sequence: CASSLYRQKNTGELFF.

This chain uses TRBV2 with TRBJ1-2; 8 nucleotides align to TRBD1. CDR3 length: 15 amino acids. Germline trimming cut 6 bases from V and 7 bases from J; bases unmatched to any gene: 13. CDR1 and CDR2 (germline): SNHLY, FYNNEI. The CDR3, as DNA: TGTGCCAGCAGGACCGATTGGACAGGGCTTGGTGGCTACACCTTC. Translation gives CASRTDWTGLGGYTF.

The rearrangement links TRBV19 to TRBJ2-5, with 9 bases that match TRBD2. The junction had 8 bases not matched to a gene; V was cut back by 1 base and J by 5 bases. The CDR3 runs to 16 residues. The germline V gene has CDR1 LNHDA and CDR2 SQIVND (reference sequence). CDR3: CASSIGSSGRLETQYF. CDR3 DNA: TGTGCCAGTAGTATAGGTAGTAGCGGGAGATTGGAGACCCAGTACTTC.